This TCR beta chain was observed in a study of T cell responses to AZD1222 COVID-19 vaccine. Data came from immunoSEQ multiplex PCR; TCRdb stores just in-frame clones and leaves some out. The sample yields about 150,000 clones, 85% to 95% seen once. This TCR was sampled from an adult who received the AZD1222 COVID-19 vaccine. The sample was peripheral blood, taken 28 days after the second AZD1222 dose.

CDR3 sequence reads: CASSPRLAGGTGELFF. The CDR3 DNA follows: TGTGCCAGCTCACCGCGACTAGCGGGAGGCACCGGGGAGCTGTTTTTT. The rearrangement uses TRBV18 and TRBJ2-2; 13 bases map to TRBD2. CDR1 is KGHSH and CDR2 is LQKENI in the germline V gene. The CDR3 totals 16 residues. V lost 3 bases and J lost 4; bases outside the gene matches: 2.